These T cell receptor beta chains were read from a single sample in a study of T cell responses to AZD1222 COVID-19 vaccine. Clones were sequenced by immunoSEQ multiplex PCR, and TCRdb holds only the in-frame ones, with some missing. The data hold about 120,000 clones, with about 92% observed a single time. This specimen consisted of peripheral blood, obtained 28 days after the second AZD1222 dose. Receptors originate from an adult who received the AZD1222 COVID-19 vaccine. CDR3s leave out the opening cysteine and the closing phenylalanine or tryptophan.

TRBV21-1 | ASTLPIGTEAF
TRBV5-6 | ASSFGYEQY
TRBV30 | AWSTGGDEKLF
TRBV5-4 | ASRDQGGSEKLF
TRBV2 | ASTLRQALEQY
TRBV30 | AWSDIAAETQY
TRBV27 | ASRPGRMNTEAF
TRBV3-1/TRBV3-2 | ASSQQGYGYT
TRBV7-9 | ASSPDQGMDTQY
TRBV30 | AWSASRVNTEAF
TRBV7-9 | ASSSDRNNQPQH
TRBV10-3 | AISSQGFSTDTQY
TRBV9 | ASSEVGQGTEAF
TRBV9 | ASSVEASGGLTDTQY
TRBV29-1 | SVEEPGGYGYT
TRBV11-2 | ASSLASGVTQETQY
TRBV6-2/TRBV6-3 | ASSVTDTQY
TRBV29-1 | SVDFSLNTEAF
TRBV6-2/TRBV6-3 | ASSIDGNLNIQY
TRBV7-2 | ASSQRRGSSPLH
TRBV2 | ASKGGEEAF
TRBV7-9 | ASSFGGGLDQPQH
TRBV10-2 | ASSESGSNQPQH
TRBV5-1 | ASSGDFYTEAF
TRBV5-6 | ASSHGRAREQY
TRBV11-2 | ASSSFLRGSAEVIYEQY
TRBV4-1 | ASSQRQGSGGYT
TRBV5-1 | ASQGQVRAGELF
TRBV7-9 | ASLMPGVETQY
TRBV29-1 | SVAPTGNQPQH
TRBV18 | ASSPRDYSYEQY
TRBV2 | ASSEIISGSHNEQF
TRBV4-3 | ASSQSGWGRDNYGYT
TRBV5-8 | ASSLTEETQY
TRBV7-6 | ASSPATSGRLETQY
TRBV4-3 | ASSQGDRVSEAF
TRBV5-1 | ASSLDGMGNQPQH
TRBV4-3 | ASSQQTDTNEKLF
TRBV6-5 | ATPSPRGIDGYT
TRBV19 | ASSFPAGELF
TRBV20-1 | SASRLAGTDTQY
TRBV7-9 | ASSSGGALGGYT
TRBV5-4 | ASSSPSGRRLNSGANVLT
TRBV6-2/TRBV6-3 | ASSRDRGSANYGYT
TRBV6-5 | ASSYETSYEQY
TRBV9 | ASSVGATSGYT
TRBV5-1 | ASSSSQGHTEAF
TRBV9 | ASSGGALGTGELF
TRBV6-1 | ASSDRYPGRILMNTEAF
TRBV12-3/TRBV12-4 | ASSFRQNYGYT
TRBV5-8 | ASSSTGFFPYNEQF
TRBV4-3 | ASSQGLAGGLSEQY
TRBV10-1 | ASSESLAGGRSYNEQF
TRBV18 | ASSPRAGAGDTGELF
TRBV9 | ASSVSGTSYEQY
TRBV2 | ASSQQGGQPQH
TRBV6-2/TRBV6-3 | ASSLTGNSNQPQH
TRBV5-1 | ASSFAGPANQETQY
TRBV6-1 | ASSERWVPETQY
TRBV5-5 | ASSFWGQNEKLF